A single sample is the source of the 32 T cell receptor beta chains below, sequenced in a study of T cells in Graves' hyperthyroidism and ophthalmopathy. Amplification targeted TCR beta CDR3 regions from RNA transcripts. Initially, a first-round RT-PCR of the TCR CDR3 employed the HTBI primer set. TCRdb reanalysed the multiplex PCR reads using MiXCR and keeps one entry per CDR3 protein. The sample carries 600,000 to 650,000 distinct CDR3 sequences, about a sixth recorded once. The specimen sequenced was blood. The source of these receptors is a woman between 25 and 40 years old with Graves' hyperthyroidism.

The table lists this clonotype with many counts. V gene TRBV2 combines with J gene TRBJ2-5; D assignment may be TRBD1 or TRBD2 (6 bases each). The germline CDR1 and CDR2 sequences are SNHLY and FYNNEI. V lost 2 bases to trimming and J lost 5 bases, with 15 bases between them. This CDR3 region has 15 residues. The CDR3 spells CASSELGGLRETQYF. CDR3 sequence (DNA): TGTGCCAGCAGTGAATTAGGGGGGTTACGGGAGACCCAGTACTTC.

This clonotype has ten or more counts. V is TRBV27 and J is TRBJ2-7; possibly TRBD1 for D (5 bases). Deletions cut 3 bases from V and 3 bases from J, with 9 bases between. This CDR3 is built from 13 residues. Per the germline V gene, CDR1 is MNHEY and CDR2 is SMNVEV (reference sequence). Written as DNA, the CDR3 is TGTGCCAGCAGTTTGGGGCATAACTACGAGCAGTACTTC. Encoded protein: CASSLGHNYEQYF.

The chain links TRBV20-1 to TRBJ1-1, with D possibly TRBD1 on 5 matching bases. V was cut by 1 base and J by 5 bases, with 14 bases left in between. The CDR3 contains 14 residues. CDR1 DFQATT and CDR2 SNEGSKA come from the germline V gene (reference sequence). DNA for the CDR3: TGCAGTGCTAGAGTTCGGGGGGAACGGACTGAAGCTTTCTTT. It yields the protein CSARVRGERTEAFF.

This clonotype was detected a few times. The rearrangement links TRBV4-2 to TRBJ1-4, with D uncertain. CDR3 length: 11 amino acids. Germline CDR1 LGHNA, CDR2 YNFKEQ. The V end lost 0 bases, the J end lost 13 bases, and 6 bases lay between the germline ends. CDR3 nucleotide sequence: TGTGCCAGCAGCCAAGAGGGTGGACTGTTTTTT. It translates to CASSQEGGLFF.

This clonotype came up many times. V is TRBV27 and J is TRBJ2-7; TRBD1 matches at 7 bases. CDR1 MNHEY and CDR2 SMNVEV come from the germline V gene (reference sequence). The V gene end was trimmed by 5 bases and the J gene end by 2 bases; junction bases not matched to a gene: 6. The CDR3 loop spans 14 amino acids. DNA of the CDR3: TGTGCCAGCAGTCCCGGGACAGTCACCTACGAGCAGTACTTC. Its protein product is CASSPGTVTYEQYF.

Many counts were recorded for this clonotype. This chain uses TRBV28 with TRBJ1-2, with D uncertain. The CDR3 contains 13 residues. The germline V gene has CDR1 MDHEN and CDR2 SYDVKM. V lost 3 bases and J lost 8, with 13 bases in between. The CDR3: CASSLISPEGYTF. CDR3 DNA sequence: TGTGCCAGCAGTTTGATTTCCCCCGAAGGCTACACCTTC.

The genes are TRBV19 and TRBJ1-5, with D perhaps matching TRBD1 (5 bases). The CDR3 spans 14 residues. Germline lookup yields CDR1 LNHDA and CDR2 SQIVND (reference sequence). Trimming took off 5 bases at V and 1 base at J, with 9 bases between the two ends. The CDR3 sequence: CASSQRQSNQPQHF. The CDR3, as DNA: TGTGCCAGTAGTCAACGACAGAGCAATCAGCCCCAGCATTTT. The entire variable domain, with the rest obtained from reference TRBV19 and TRBJ1-5, is as follows: DGGITQSPKYLFRKEGQNVTLSCEQNLNHDAMYWYRQDPGQGLRLIYYSQIVNDFQKGDIAEGYSVSREKKESFPLTVTSAQKNPTAFYLCASSQRQSNQPQHFGDGTRLSIL.

The V and J genes are TRBV6-1 and TRBJ2-2, with TRBD2 matching over 8 bases. V was pared by 6 bases and J by 1 base, with 10 bases of the junction left unmatched. Germline V gene lookup returns CDR1 MNHNS and CDR2 SASEGT. The CDR3 contains 17 residues. CDR3 residues: CASRGKAGDGNTGELFF. Here the CDR3 DNA reads TGTGCCAGCAGGGGGAAAGCGGGAGACGGGAACACCGGGGAGCTGTTTTTT.

This clonotype was seen only a few times. V is TRBV6-2 or TRBV6-3 and J is TRBJ2-7; D not resolved. The V end lost 9 bases, the J end lost 9 bases, and 18 bases lay between the germline ends. This CDR3 contains 12 residues. Germline CDR1 MNHEY, CDR2 SVGEGT. The CDR3 DNA is TGTGCCAGTGGAAGCCCTGCAGGATGGCAGTACTTC. Protein product: CASGSPAGWQYF.

This chain joins TRBV5-1 and TRBJ2-2; 8 bases line up with TRBD1. The J segment lost 6 bases and the V segment lost 4 bases, leaving 11 bases of the junction unmatched. Germline assignment: CDR1 SGHRS and CDR2 YFSETQ. The CDR3 length is 16 residues. Written as DNA, the CDR3 is TGCGCCAGCAGCCCCAGGGGGCGCGAATCTGCCGGGGAGCTGTTTTTT. It specifies CASSPRGRESAGELFF.

This clonotype was picked up a small number of times. J is TRBJ1-3 and V is TRBV12-3 or TRBV12-4; weak D call: TRBD1 (6 bases). This CDR3 has 15 residues. Trimming took off 6 bases at V and 4 bases at J, with 16 bases between the two ends. The CDR3 here is CASRLRTAEGNTIYF. The DNA for the CDR3 is TGTGCCAGCAGACTTCGGACAGCGGAAGGAAACACCATATATTTT.

This chain joins TRBV6-1 and TRBJ2-7; D unclear. Germline CDR1 MNHNS, CDR2 SASEGT. With 6 bases removed from V and 6 bases from J, the gap between germline ends came to 9 bases. This CDR3 comprises 11 residues. Here the CDR3 DNA reads TGTGCCAGCAGAAACATTCGCGAGCAGTACTTC. Its translation is CASRNIREQYF.

This clonotype turned up a few times. This chain connects TRBV3-1 to TRBJ2-2; the D call may be TRBD1 or TRBD2 (5 bases each). V was pared by 3 bases and J by 0 bases, with 17 bases between. Per germline, CDR1 LGHDT and CDR2 YNNKEL (reference sequence). The CDR3 extends over 18 amino acids. The CDR3 here is CASSQIQDWDPNTGELFF. The CDR3 region has the DNA TGTGCCAGCAGCCAGATTCAAGACTGGGACCCGAACACCGGGGAGCTGTTTTTT.

The chain is built from TRBV12-3 or TRBV12-4 and TRBJ2-5, with TRBD1 matching over 9 bases. Germline trimming cut 5 bases from V and 14 bases from J; bases unmatched to any gene: 12. The CDR3 is 13 residues long. The CDR3 DNA is TGTGCCAGCAGTCCCACTCAACAGGGGGCTTGTTACTTC. Its protein product is CASSPTQQGACYF.

The V gene is TRBV5-6, the J gene TRBJ2-2, with 8 bases lining up with TRBD1. This CDR3 is 17 amino acids long. Germline CDR1 is SGHDT and CDR2 is YYEEEE. Losses at the gene ends were 3 bases for V and 7 bases for J; bases not matched to a gene: 14. The CDR3 DNA sequence: TGTGCCAGCAGCTGGGGCCCAGGGGGCGCGGACATCGGGGAGCTGTTTTTT. Amino acid sequence: CASSWGPGGADIGELFF.

This sequence joins TRBV2 and TRBJ1-2; D remains unclear. CDR1 and CDR2 from the germline V gene are SNHLY and FYNNEI. The CDR3 totals 13 residues. V shed 6 bases and J shed 5 bases, with 13 bases lying between them. CDR3 nucleotide sequence: TGTGCCAGCAGCGATGACAATCAATATGGCTACACCTTC. Its translation is CASSDDNQYGYTF. Variable domain in full (rest from reference TRBV2 and TRBJ1-2): EPEVTQTPSHQVTQMGQEVILRCVPISNHLYFYWYRQILGQKVEFLVSFYNNEISEKSEIFDDQFSVERPDGSNFTLKIRSTKLEDSAMYFCASSDDNQYGYTFGSGTRLTVV.

In this sample, this clonotype turned up many times. This chain links TRBV30 with TRBJ2-6; D possibly matches TRBD1 or TRBD2 (5 bases each). With 5 bases removed from V and 13 bases from J, the gap between germline ends came to 18 bases. This CDR3 comprises 13 residues. Germline assignment: CDR1 GTSNPN and CDR2 SVGIG (reference sequence). This CDR3 reads CAWGRDGTPVLTF. The CDR3 bases are TGTGCCTGGGGTCGGGACGGAACCCCAGTCCTGACTTTC.

This clonotype has a count of ten or more. The chain links TRBV7-3 to TRBJ2-1; a weak D match, TRBD1 (5 bases). The CDR3 has 13 residues. V gave up 2 bases and J gave up 5 bases, with 7 bases separating them. Germline assignment: CDR1 SGHTA and CDR2 FQGTGA. The CDR3 DNA reads TGTGCCAGCAGCTTAGACAGAAACAATGAGCAGTTCTTC. Translating gives CASSLDRNNEQFF.

This clonotype was counted a few times. The chain uses TRBV15 and TRBJ2-1; D unresolved. CDR3 length: 15 amino acids. Germline V gives CDR1 LNHNV, CDR2 YYDKDF (reference sequence). The V gene lost 5 bases and the J gene lost 0 bases, with 11 bases spanning the gap. CDR3 coding DNA: TGTGCCACCAGCGCGAGAGATAGCTCCTACAATGAGCAGTTCTTC. Translating it yields CATSARDSSYNEQFF.

In the case of this clonotype: A much larger clone differs from this one at a single base, so this may be a read error. It is likely a read error, because the conserved phenylalanine at the end of the CDR3 is missing. The chain has TRBV18 and TRBJ2-7, with 7 positions matching TRBD1. This CDR3 has 15 residues. Looked up from germline, CDR1 is KGHSH and CDR2 is LQKENI. V lost 4 bases, J lost 4 bases, and 10 bases stayed unmatched. CDR3 bases: TGTGCCAGCTCACATGCTAACAGGGGCAGGTACGAGCAGTACCTC. This codes for CASSHANRGRYEQYL.

The chain joins TRBV19 to TRBJ1-5; the D is unclear. Germline loops: CDR1 LNHDA, CDR2 SQIVND (reference sequence). This CDR3 spans 14 amino acids. Deletions cut 1 base from V and 5 bases from J, with 9 bases between. The CDR3 reads CASSIVWSYQPQHF. Here the CDR3 DNA reads TGTGCCAGTAGTATAGTATGGTCTTATCAGCCCCAGCATTTT.

The V and J genes are TRBV5-1 and TRBJ2-7, with 9 bases fitting TRBD2. This CDR3 comprises 15 residues. CDR1 is SGHRS, CDR2 YFSETQ, per germline. Trimming took 0 bases from V and 6 from J; bases not matched to a gene: 7. In DNA form, the CDR3 reads TGCGCCAGCAGCTTGGGAGGCCCTAGCGGGGCCGAGCAGTACTTC. It translates to CASSLGGPSGAEQYF.

Many counts were recorded for this clonotype. The chain couples TRBV3-1 to TRBJ2-7; weak D call: TRBD1 (5 bases). With 3 bases removed from V and 4 bases from J, the gap between germline ends came to 10 bases. This CDR3 is 13 amino acids long. The V gene's germline CDR1 is LGHDT and CDR2 YNNKEL (reference sequence). The CDR3 DNA reads TGTGCCAGCAGCCAGCGGACAAAGTACGAGCAGTACTTC. Translation gives CASSQRTKYEQYF.

This clonotype has a count of ten or more. The chain combines TRBV7-9 with TRBJ2-3, with TRBD2 matching over 8 bases. The germline gives CDR1 SEHNR, CDR2 FQNEAQ (reference sequence). The CDR3 covers 14 residues. Unmatched junction bases numbered 6, after V lost 8 bases and J lost 2 bases. The DNA for the CDR3 is TGTGCCAGCGGGGATAGCGGGATCACAGATACGCAGTATTTT. It codes for CASGDSGITDTQYF.

This clonotype was observed at least ten times. This chain links TRBV18 with TRBJ2-7; 7 nucleotides agree with TRBD2. Germline assignment: CDR1 KGHSH and CDR2 LQKENI. The CDR3 spans 15 residues. Trimming at V came to 2 bases and at J to 3 bases, leaving 7 bases not matched to a gene. DNA of the CDR3: TGTGCCAGCTCACCAATCCTAGCGGACTACTACGAGCAGTACTTC. Amino acids: CASSPILADYYEQYF.

In DNA, the CDR3 is TGTGCCAGCAGTCTTCTAATAAATCCGGGACAGGGGATGAACACTGAAGCTTTCTTT. Encoded protein: CASSLLINPGQGMNTEAFF. The chain joins TRBV6-1 to TRBJ1-1; TRBD1 agrees at 10 bases. The CDR3 length is 19 residues. Trimming took 5 bases from V and 0 from J; bases not matched to a gene: 15. Looked up from germline, CDR1 is MNHNS and CDR2 is SASEGT.

This clonotype was seen repeatedly, ten times or more. The V call is TRBV7-2, the J call TRBJ2-6; perhaps TRBD2 as D (5 bases). V gave up 2 bases and J gave up 2 bases, with 7 bases separating them. The CDR3 is made up of 15 amino acids. Germline CDR1 and CDR2: SGHTA and FQGNSA. The CDR3 loop reads CASSLRRTGANVLTF. As DNA, the CDR3 is TGTGCCAGCAGCTTAAGGAGGACTGGGGCCAACGTCCTGACTTTC.

CDR3 sequence (DNA): TGTGCCAGCATCGGGTTTTACGAAAATGTCTACAATGAGCAGTTCTTC. It encodes CASIGFYENVYNEQFF. The V call is TRBV6-1, the J call TRBJ2-1; no clear D gene. CDR3 size: 16 residues. Germline CDR1 and CDR2: MNHNS and SASEGT. V was pared by 7 bases and J by 3 bases, with 19 bases between.

The chain links TRBV6-4 to TRBJ2-3; D may be TRBD1 or TRBD2 (5 bases each). Germline V gene data show CDR1 as MRHNA and CDR2 as SNTAGT. The CDR3 is 14 amino acids. V was trimmed by 8 bases and J by 1 base, leaving 13 bases between them. CDR3 in DNA: TGTGCCAGCGGGAAGAGAGGGGGCACAGATACGCAGTATTTT. Its translation: CASGKRGGTDTQYF.

This clonotype was seen only a few times. The chain couples TRBV5-1 to TRBJ2-5; 12 bases agree with TRBD2. J lost 2 bases, V lost 4 bases, and 6 bases had no gene match. Germline-derived CDR1 and CDR2 are SGHRS and YFSETQ. This CDR3 region has 16 residues. CDR3 DNA sequence: TGCGCCAGCAGCCCGACTAGCGGGAGTTATCAAGAGACCCAGTACTTC. Translated, it gives CASSPTSGSYQETQYF. Supplemented by reference TRBV5-1 and TRBJ2-5, the full variable domain reads KAGVTQTPRYLIKTRGQQVTLSCSPISGHRSVSWYQQTPGQGLQFLFEYFSETQRNKGNFPGRFSGRQFSNSRSEMNVSTLELGDSALYLCASSPTSGSYQETQYFGPGTRLLVL.

The chain couples TRBV11-3 to TRBJ2-7; the D call may be TRBD1 or TRBD2 (5 bases each). The CDR3 is 15 residues long. Trimming removed 3 bases at V and 2 bases at J, with 14 bases between. The germline gives CDR1 SGHNT, CDR2 YENEEA. CDR3 protein: CASSLGRYGAYEQYF. DNA of the CDR3: TGTGCCAGCAGCTTGGGACGCTACGGGGCCTACGAGCAGTACTTC. Based on the CDR3 plus reference TRBV11-3 and TRBJ2-7, the full variable domain is EAGVVQSPRYKIIEKKQPVAFWCNPISGHNTLYWYLQNLGQGPELLIRYENEEAVDDSQLPKDRFSAERLKGVDSTLKIQPAELGDSAVYLCASSLGRYGAYEQYFGPGTRLTVT.

This clonotype was counted ten times or more. The J gene is TRBJ1-1, the V gene TRBV12-3 or TRBV12-4; tentatively, D is TRBD1 (6 bases). The CDR3 loop spans 14 amino acids. The ends were cut back, 6 bases at V and 4 bases at J, with 15 bases in the middle. Here the CDR3 DNA reads TGTGCCAGCAGCCCAATCAGGGGCGGCACTGAAGCTTTCTTT. Protein sequence: CASSPIRGGTEAFF.